This passage covers 21 T cell receptor beta chains from one sample sequenced in a study of blood T cells in healthy people across ages (dated by TCRdb to about 2015). Preparation of the library involved 5' RACE. The reads were generated on an Illumina HiSeq 2500. The second PCR ran for roughly 6 to 11 cycles and used a J-beta primer mix along with a sample-barcoded 5' primer. TCRdb ran its own pipeline on the public reads, namely fastp trimming at Q25 and MiXCR clone calling, and kept in-frame beta chains. Rows matching on CDR3 protein sequence are summarized as one entry with the most common DNA and genes. The sample table contains approximately 700,000 distinct CDR3 sequences; only one count was recorded for about 34% of them. The ten top clones hold roughly 14% of the sample. Specimen: blood. The origin of the receptors is a woman of 80 years or more in good health. Donor details come from another sample of the same person, matched by shared clones.

The rearrangement links TRBV7-9 to TRBJ2-1, with unresolved D. Germline V gives CDR1 SEHNR, CDR2 FQNEAQ (reference sequence). The CDR3 is 13 residues long. V gave up 5 bases and J gave up 1 base, with 6 bases separating them. CDR3 coding DNA: TGTGCCAGCAGCCTCAAATCCTACAATGAGCAGTTCTTC. Residues: CASSLKSYNEQFF.

The V gene is TRBV2, the J gene TRBJ1-6; D not certain. CDR3 length: 13 residues. V shed 9 bases and J shed 4 bases, with 10 bases lying between them. Germline V CDR1 and CDR2: SNHLY, FYNNEI. The CDR3 region has the DNA TGTGCCAGTACGATTGGTTATAATTCACCCCTCCACTTT. Its translation: CASTIGYNSPLHF.

The chain links TRBV7-9 to TRBJ2-3; the D call may be TRBD1 or TRBD2 (5 bases each). Trimming cost V 5 bases and J 5 bases, with 17 bases left between them. Germline V gene sequence: CDR1 SEHNR, CDR2 FQNEAQ (reference sequence). The CDR3 runs to 15 residues. CDR3 in DNA: TGTGCCAGCAGCCAACCGGGGCGAGGGGAAGATACGCAGTATTTT. Amino acids: CASSQPGRGEDTQYF. Based on the CDR3 plus reference TRBV7-9 and TRBJ2-3, the full variable domain is DTGVSQNPRHKITKRGQNVTFRCDPISEHNRLYWYRQTLGQGPEFLTYFQNEAQLEKSRLLSDRFSAERPKGSFSTLEIQRTEQGDSAMYLCASSQPGRGEDTQYFGPGTRLTVL.

On this clonotype: No conserved phenylalanine or tryptophan is present at the end of the CDR3, so a read error is the likely explanation. It is unclear where the CDR3 begins or ends on the DNA, so no DNA is shown, and the CDR3 is as TCRdb lists it. V usage is TRBV5-1 and J usage is TRBJ2-6. The CDR3 is 15 residues long, counting both termini. The germline V gene has CDR1 SGHRS and CDR2 YFSETQ. CDR3 loop: CASSSIASGANVLPI.

Many counts were recorded for this clonotype. This rearrangement joins TRBV12-3 or TRBV12-4 to TRBJ2-7; D unclear. The CDR3 sequence is 12 residues long. V was trimmed by 6 bases and J by 5 bases, leaving 11 bases between them. The CDR3 sequence: CASSPRPNEQYF. The CDR3 nucleotides read TGTGCCAGCAGCCCCCGGCCCAACGAGCAGTACTTC.

This clonotype was counted between two and nine times. The chain links TRBV28 to TRBJ2-5; 10 nucleotides line up with TRBD2. From germline, CDR1 is MDHEN and CDR2 SYDVKM. The ends lost 7 bases at V and 5 bases at J; junction bases unmatched: 16. The CDR3 is 17 residues long. The CDR3: CASKTPKSGGAWETQYF. The CDR3 DNA reads as TGTGCCAGCAAGACACCTAAAAGCGGGGGGGCCTGGGAGACCCAGTACTTC.

This clonotype was detected many times. The V gene is TRBV10-3, the J gene TRBJ1-1; TRBD1 matches at 8 bases. The germline V gene encodes CDR1 ENHRY and CDR2 SYGVKD. The CDR3 consists of 12 residues. The junction had 7 bases not matched to a gene; V was cut back by 10 bases and J by 6 bases. In DNA, the CDR3 is TGTGCCACCCTCGGACAGGGCCCTGAAGCTTTCTTT. Amino acid sequence: CATLGQGPEAFF.

In this sample, this clonotype turned up many times. This chain uses TRBV14 with TRBJ1-5; 7 nucleotides line up with TRBD1. The V segment lost 0 bases and the J segment 12 bases; nucleotides outside the gene matches: 8. Germline V gene lookup returns CDR1 SGHDN and CDR2 FVKESK. The CDR3 totals 14 residues. Here the CDR3 reads CASSQDGATGFQHF. The CDR3 coding sequence is TGTGCCAGCAGCCAAGATGGGGCGACAGGGTTCCAGCATTTT. Looking up the rest from reference TRBV14 and TRBJ1-5 gives the full variable domain: EAGVTQFPSHSVIEKGQTVTLRCDPISGHDNLYWYRRVMGKEIKFLLHFVKESKQDESGMPNNRFLAERTGGTYSTLKVQPAELEDSGVYFCASSQDGATGFQHFGDGTRLSIL.

The chain couples TRBV5-1 to TRBJ1-1, with 7 bases identical to TRBD1. Trimming took 4 bases from V and 5 from J; bases not matched to a gene: 8. The CDR3 is made up of 14 amino acids. Looked up from germline, CDR1 is SGHRS and CDR2 is YFSETQ. CDR3 DNA sequence: TGCGCCAGCAGCGTGGAGGGGGCTCAAACTGAAGCTTTCTTT. Protein product: CASSVEGAQTEAFF.

The sample holds a few counts of this clonotype. V is TRBV7-2 and J is TRBJ2-3; 12 bases agree with TRBD2. With V trimmed by 2 bases and J by 3 bases, 9 bases remained unmatched. The CDR3 has 18 amino acids. The V gene's germline CDR1 is SGHTA and CDR2 FQGNSA. CDR3 region: CASSLYGTSGRGTDTQYF. CDR3 bases: TGTGCCAGCAGCTTATATGGGACTAGCGGGCGAGGGACAGATACGCAGTATTTT.

The sample holds many counts of this clonotype. CDR3 amino acids: CASSLGHPSGTTETQYF. As DNA, the CDR3 is TGTGCCAGCAGCTTAGGCCACCCCTCCGGGACAACGGAGACCCAGTACTTC. V is TRBV7-9 and J is TRBJ2-5, with a tentative D call TRBD1 (6 bases). The CDR3 contains 17 residues. The V gene's germline CDR1 is SEHNR and CDR2 FQNEAQ (reference sequence). Trimming removed 1 base from V and 5 bases from J, with 20 bases in between. Based on the CDR3 plus reference TRBV7-9 and TRBJ2-5, the full variable domain is DTGVSQNPRHKITKRGQNVTFRCDPISEHNRLYWYRQTLGQGPEFLTYFQNEAQLEKSRLLSDRFSAERPKGSFSTLEIQRTEQGDSAMYLCASSLGHPSGTTETQYFGPGTRLLVL.

V usage is TRBV7-7 and J usage is TRBJ2-3; 11 nucleotides match TRBD2. Trimming removed 5 bases from V and 1 base from J; junction bases left unmatched: 14. There are 19 residues in the CDR3. CDR1 and CDR2 (germline): SSHAT, FNYEAQ (reference sequence). The CDR3 DNA reads TGTGCCAGCAGCCTATCCCCTCTCTCGGGACTAGCGGGCACAGATACGCAGTATTTT. As protein: CASSLSPLSGLAGTDTQYF.

Worth noting for this clonotype: An end of the junction does not agree with germline; a read error may underlie this. This chain connects TRBV2 to TRBJ1-5; D possibly corresponds to TRBD1 (5 bases). The CDR3 runs to 15 residues. CDR1 and CDR2 from the germline V gene are SNHLY and FYNNEI. CDR3 region: CASREGTQGVRPQHF. As DNA, the CDR3 is TGTGCCAGCAGGGAAGGGACCCAAGGGGTACGGCCCCAGCATTTT.

This clonotype was detected ten times or more. This rearrangement joins TRBV9 to TRBJ2-5; no clear D gene. This CDR3 comprises 12 residues. Germline lookup yields CDR1 SGDLS and CDR2 YYNGEE. The V end was cut by 0 bases, the J end by 6 bases, with 6 bases between. CDR3 DNA sequence: TGTGCCAGCAGCGTAGATTTGCAGACCCAGTACTTC. Its translation is CASSVDLQTQYF.

The table lists this clonotype with many counts. V and J are TRBV15 and TRBJ2-5; 9 bases fit TRBD2. The CDR3 extends over 15 amino acids. V dropped 8 bases and J dropped 0; count of bases not matched to a gene: 7. Germline values: CDR1 LNHNV, CDR2 YYDKDF (reference sequence). For the CDR3, the DNA is TGTGCCACCCGCCCCAGCGGGGGGAACCAAGAGACCCAGTACTTC. As protein: CATRPSGGNQETQYF.

The DNA for the CDR3 is TGTGCCAGTAGTAACCAGGGACAGTCGAAGGCTGAAGCTTTCTTT. It translates to CASSNQGQSKAEAFF. The V call is TRBV19, the J call TRBJ1-1; 7 positions agree with TRBD1. Trimming removed 4 bases from V and 6 bases from J; junction bases left unmatched: 11. CDR1 is LNHDA and CDR2 is SQIVND in the germline V gene (reference sequence). This CDR3 has 15 residues.

The V gene is TRBV12-3 or TRBV12-4, the J gene TRBJ2-3; 9 bases map to TRBD1. V trimming: 5 bases; J trimming: 7 bases; junction bases outside the gene matches: 19. The CDR3 extends over 18 amino acids. CDR3 in DNA: TGTGCCAGCAGTCTACCGACTCGGACAGGGGCCCTGCTGAATACGCAGTATTTT. This translates into CASSLPTRTGALLNTQYF.

This clonotype was seen a few times. The chain couples TRBV5-6 to TRBJ1-1; maybe TRBD1 (5 bases). The CDR3 sequence is 15 residues long. CDR1 SGHDT and CDR2 YYEEEE come from the germline V gene. V was cut by 1 base and J by 3 bases, with 13 bases left in between. The CDR3 region has the DNA TGTGCCAGCAGCTTGAACGGCCGGGGGGACACTGAAGCTTTCTTT. It codes for CASSLNGRGDTEAFF.

The chain is built from TRBV20-1 and TRBJ2-1; a weak D match, TRBD1 (6 bases). The germline gives CDR1 DFQATT, CDR2 SNEGSKA (reference sequence). V lost 3 bases and J 6 bases, leaving 15 bases between the germline ends. The CDR3 runs to 14 residues. Here the CDR3 reads CSARGSGECNEQFF. The CDR3 region has the DNA TGCAGTGCTAGGGGGTCAGGGGAATGCAATGAGCAGTTCTTC.

This clonotype was detected ten times or more. The chain couples TRBV14 to TRBJ1-2; 12 bases fit TRBD1. Germline CDR1 SGHDN, CDR2 FVKESK. Trimming removed 1 base from V and 6 bases from J; junction bases left unmatched: 6. The CDR3 is 16 residues long. CDR3 coding DNA: TGTGCCAGCAGCCAAGGGGACGGGACAGGGGGCCATGGCTACACCTTC. Amino acids: CASSQGDGTGGHGYTF.

In its sample, this clonotype was seen a few times. The rearrangement joins TRBV20-1 to TRBJ1-5; D gene ambiguous. The germline V gene has CDR1 DFQATT and CDR2 SNEGSKA (reference sequence). V was shortened by 4 bases and J by 2 bases, with 15 bases between the two germline ends. The CDR3 spans 15 residues. The CDR3 sequence: CSAKEGEYRNQPQHF. The CDR3 bases are TGCAGTGCTAAGGAGGGAGAGTACCGCAATCAGCCCCAGCATTTT.